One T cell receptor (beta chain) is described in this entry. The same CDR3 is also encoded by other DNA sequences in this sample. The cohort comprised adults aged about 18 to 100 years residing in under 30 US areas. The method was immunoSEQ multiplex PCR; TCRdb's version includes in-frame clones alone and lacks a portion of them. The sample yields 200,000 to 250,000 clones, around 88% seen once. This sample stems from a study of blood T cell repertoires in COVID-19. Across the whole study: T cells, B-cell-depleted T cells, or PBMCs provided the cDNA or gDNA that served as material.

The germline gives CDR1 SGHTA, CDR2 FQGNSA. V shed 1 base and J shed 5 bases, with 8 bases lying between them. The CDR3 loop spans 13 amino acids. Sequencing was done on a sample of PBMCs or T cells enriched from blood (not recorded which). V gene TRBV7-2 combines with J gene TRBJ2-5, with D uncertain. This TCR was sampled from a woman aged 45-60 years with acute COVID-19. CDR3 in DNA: TGTGCCAGCAGCTTAGTGGTCGGTGAGACCCAGTACTTC. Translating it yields CASSLVVGETQYF.